This TCR beta chain was captured by sequencing in a study of T cells after yellow fever vaccination. For the study at large: SMART-Seq v4 Ultra Low Input served to prepare low-cell-number fractions.

TCRdb reprocessed the 5' RACE reads with MiXCR, giving one entry per CDR3 protein. The sample contains hundreds of thousands of distinct CDR3 sequences, roughly 12% of which appear only once. This clonotype was seen a few times. Its antigen is as yet unknown. Study results and caveats: Clonotypes shared by both compartments, CD4 and CD8, made up a small share.

The clonotype was recovered from a man aged 25 to 40 who received the YFV17D yellow fever vaccine. The input for sequencing was PBMCs, taken on the day of the yellow fever booster vaccination.

The CDR3 protein is CAISGHGDTEAFF. The CDR3 DNA reads as TGTGCCATCAGTGGTCACGGGGACACTGAAGCTTTCTTT. V is TRBV10-3 and J is TRBJ1-1; D is unclear. The CDR3 is 13 amino acids. Germline assignment: CDR1 ENHRY and CDR2 SYGVKD. Trimming removed 4 bases at V and 3 bases at J, with 9 bases between.